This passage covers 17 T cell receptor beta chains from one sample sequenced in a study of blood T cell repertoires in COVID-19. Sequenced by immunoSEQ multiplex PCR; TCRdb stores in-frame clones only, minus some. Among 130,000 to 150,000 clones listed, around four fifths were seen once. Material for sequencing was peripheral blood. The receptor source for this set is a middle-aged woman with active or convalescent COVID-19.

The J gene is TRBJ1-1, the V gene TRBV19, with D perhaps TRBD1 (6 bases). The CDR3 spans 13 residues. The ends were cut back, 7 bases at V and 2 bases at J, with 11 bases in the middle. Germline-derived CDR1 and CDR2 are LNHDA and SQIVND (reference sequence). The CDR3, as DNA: TGTGCCAGTACGGCAGGGGTTAACACTGAAGCTTTCTTT. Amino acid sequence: CASTAGVNTEAFF. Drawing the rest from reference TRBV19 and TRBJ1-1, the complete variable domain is DGGITQSPKYLFRKEGQNVTLSCEQNLNHDAMYWYRQDPGQGLRLIYYSQIVNDFQKGDIAEGYSVSREKKESFPLTVTSAQKNPTAFYLCASTAGVNTEAFFGQGTRLTVV.

Here the CDR3 reads CASSLSRDRDYGYTF. Written as DNA, the CDR3 is TGTGCCAGCAGTTTATCCCGGGACAGGGACTATGGCTACACCTTC. The rearrangement joins TRBV28 to TRBJ1-2; 9 bases match TRBD1. Germline V gene sequence: CDR1 MDHEN, CDR2 SYDVKM. The CDR3 has 15 amino acids. Trimming removed 1 base from V and 3 bases from J; junction bases left unmatched: 3.

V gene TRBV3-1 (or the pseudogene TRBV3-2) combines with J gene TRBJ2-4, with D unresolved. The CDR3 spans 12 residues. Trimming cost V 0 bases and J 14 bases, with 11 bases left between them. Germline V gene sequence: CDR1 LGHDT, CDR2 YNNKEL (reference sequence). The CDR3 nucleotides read TGTGCCAGCAGCCAAGATTCAGAGGCGGAGTACTTC. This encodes CASSQDSEAEYF.

As DNA, the CDR3 is TGTGCCACCAGTGATTATCGGGGTCCCCGGGGGCAGTACTTC. Amino acid sequence: CATSDYRGPRGQYF. V and J are TRBV24-1 and TRBJ2-7; a possible D gene is TRBD2 (5 bases). Germline V gives CDR1 KGHDR, CDR2 SFDVKD. Trimming left V 2 bases short and J 9 bases short, with 16 bases between. This CDR3 region has 14 residues.

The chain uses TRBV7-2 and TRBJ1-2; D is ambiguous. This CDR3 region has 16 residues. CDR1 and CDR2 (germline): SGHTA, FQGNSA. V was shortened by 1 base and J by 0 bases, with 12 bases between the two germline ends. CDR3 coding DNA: TGTGCCAGCAGCTTAGGAGGGTTTCGGCCTAACTATGGCTACACCTTC. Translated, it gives CASSLGGFRPNYGYTF.

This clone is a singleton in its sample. The CDR3 region is CASMRSEEGEAFF. CDR3 DNA: TGCGCCAGCATGAGGTCAGAAGAGGGTGAAGCTTTCTTT. The chain links TRBV5-1 to TRBJ1-1, with D unclear. This CDR3 has 13 residues. Germline CDR1 reads SGHRS; CDR2 reads YFSETQ. The ends were cut back, 6 bases at V and 7 bases at J, with 16 bases in the middle.

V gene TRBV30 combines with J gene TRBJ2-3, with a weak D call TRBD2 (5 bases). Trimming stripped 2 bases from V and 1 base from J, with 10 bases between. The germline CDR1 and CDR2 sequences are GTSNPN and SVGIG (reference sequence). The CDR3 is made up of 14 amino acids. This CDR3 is CAWSPGMRTDTQYF. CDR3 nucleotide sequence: TGTGCCTGGAGTCCCGGGATGCGCACAGATACGCAGTATTTT.

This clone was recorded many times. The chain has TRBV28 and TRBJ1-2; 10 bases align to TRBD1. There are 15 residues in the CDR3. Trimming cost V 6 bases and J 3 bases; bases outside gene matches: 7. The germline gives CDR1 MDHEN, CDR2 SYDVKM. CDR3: CASRRAGTGDYGYTF. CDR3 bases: TGTGCCAGCAGGCGAGCCGGGACAGGGGACTATGGCTACACCTTC.

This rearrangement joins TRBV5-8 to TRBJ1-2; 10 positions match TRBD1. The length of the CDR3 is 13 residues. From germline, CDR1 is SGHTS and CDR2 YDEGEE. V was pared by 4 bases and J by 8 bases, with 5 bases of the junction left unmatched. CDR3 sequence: CASSPRTGGGYTF. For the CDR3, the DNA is TGTGCCAGCAGCCCTCGGACAGGGGGGGGCTACACCTTC.

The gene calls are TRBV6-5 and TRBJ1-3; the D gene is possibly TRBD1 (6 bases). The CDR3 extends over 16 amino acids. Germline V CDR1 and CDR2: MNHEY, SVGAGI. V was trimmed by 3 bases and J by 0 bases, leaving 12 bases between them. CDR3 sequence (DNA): TGTGCCAGCAGTTATGGGCAGGGGTTCTCTGGAAACACCATATATTTT. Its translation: CASSYGQGFSGNTIYF.

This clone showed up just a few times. CDR3 in DNA: TGTGCCAGCAGTTCCGGGACAAGGTACAATGAGCAGTTCTTC. It encodes CASSSGTRYNEQFF. The V call is TRBV28, the J call TRBJ2-1, with D possibly being TRBD1 (6 bases). CDR1 is MDHEN and CDR2 is SYDVKM in the germline V gene. The CDR3 runs to 14 residues. V shed 4 bases and J shed 4 bases, with 11 bases lying between them. Based on the CDR3 plus reference TRBV28 and TRBJ2-1, the full variable domain is DVKVTQSSRYLVKRTGEKVFLECVQDMDHENMFWYRQDPGLGLRLIYFSYDVKMKEKGDIPEGYSVSREKKERFSLILESASTNQTSMYLCASSSGTRYNEQFFGPGTRLTVL.

CDR3 sequence reads: CASRAGQGSYEQYF. The CDR3 DNA sequence: TGTGCCAGCAGAGCGGGACAGGGTAGCTACGAGCAGTACTTC. The V call is TRBV7-9, the J call TRBJ2-7; 9 bases are a match to TRBD1. Looked up from germline, CDR1 is SEHNR and CDR2 is FQNEAQ (reference sequence). The CDR3 is made up of 14 amino acids. With V trimmed by 6 bases and J by 3 bases, 6 bases remained unmatched.

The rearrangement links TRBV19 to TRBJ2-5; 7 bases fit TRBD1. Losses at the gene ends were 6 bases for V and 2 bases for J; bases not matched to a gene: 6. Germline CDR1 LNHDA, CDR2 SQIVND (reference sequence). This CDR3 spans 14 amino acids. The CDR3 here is CASRDPGQQETQYF. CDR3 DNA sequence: TGTGCCAGTAGGGATCCGGGACAGCAAGAGACCCAGTACTTC.

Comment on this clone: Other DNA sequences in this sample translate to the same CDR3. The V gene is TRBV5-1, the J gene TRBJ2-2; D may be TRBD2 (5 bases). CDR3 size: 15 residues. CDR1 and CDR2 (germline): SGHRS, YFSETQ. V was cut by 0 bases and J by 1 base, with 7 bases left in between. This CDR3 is CASSLAGGNTGELFF. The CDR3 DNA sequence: TGCGCCAGCAGCTTGGCAGGAGGGAACACCGGGGAGCTGTTTTTT.

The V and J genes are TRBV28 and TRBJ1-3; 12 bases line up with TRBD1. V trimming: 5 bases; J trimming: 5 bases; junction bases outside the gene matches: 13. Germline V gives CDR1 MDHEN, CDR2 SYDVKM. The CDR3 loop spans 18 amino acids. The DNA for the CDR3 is TGTGCCAGCAGTCTGGTGCGGGACAGGGGGCTCATTAGAAACACCATATATTTT. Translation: CASSLVRDRGLIRNTIYF. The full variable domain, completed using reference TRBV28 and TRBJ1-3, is DVKVTQSSRYLVKRTGEKVFLECVQDMDHENMFWYRQDPGLGLRLIYFSYDVKMKEKGDIPEGYSVSREKKERFSLILESASTNQTSMYLCASSLVRDRGLIRNTIYFGEGSWLTVV.

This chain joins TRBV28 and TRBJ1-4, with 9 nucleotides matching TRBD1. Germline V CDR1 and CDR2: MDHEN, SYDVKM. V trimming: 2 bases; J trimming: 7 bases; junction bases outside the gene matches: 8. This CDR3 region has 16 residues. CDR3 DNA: TGTGCCAGCAGTTTAAACAGGGGGCGCGTAAGTGAAAAACTGTTTTTT. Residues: CASSLNRGRVSEKLFF.

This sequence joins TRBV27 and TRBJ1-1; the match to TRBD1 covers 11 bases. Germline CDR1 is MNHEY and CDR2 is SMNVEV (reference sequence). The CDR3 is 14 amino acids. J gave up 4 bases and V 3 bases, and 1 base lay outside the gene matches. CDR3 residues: CASSFGTGGTEAFF. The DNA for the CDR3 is TGTGCCAGCAGTTTCGGGACAGGGGGCACTGAAGCTTTCTTT.